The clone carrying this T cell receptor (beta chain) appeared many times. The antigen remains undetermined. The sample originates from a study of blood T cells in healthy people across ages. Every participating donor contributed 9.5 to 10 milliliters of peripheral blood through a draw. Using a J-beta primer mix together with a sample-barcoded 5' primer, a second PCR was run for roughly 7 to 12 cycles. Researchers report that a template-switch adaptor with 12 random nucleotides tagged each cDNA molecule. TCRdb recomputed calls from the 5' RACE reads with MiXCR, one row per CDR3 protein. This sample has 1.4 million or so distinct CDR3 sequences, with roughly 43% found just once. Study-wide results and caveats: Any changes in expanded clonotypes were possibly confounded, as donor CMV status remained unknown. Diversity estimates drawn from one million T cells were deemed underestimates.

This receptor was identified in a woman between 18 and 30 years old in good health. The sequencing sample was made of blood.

This CDR3 is CASSFLSSGSIYEQFF. Here the CDR3 DNA reads TGTGCCAGCAGTTTCCTGTCTAGCGGGAGCATTTATGAGCAGTTCTTC. The chain recombines TRBV27 with TRBJ2-1, with TRBD2 matching 10 bases. The germline V gene encodes CDR1 MNHEY and CDR2 SMNVEV (reference sequence). V was clipped by 3 bases and J by 8 bases; unmatched bases: 10. The CDR3 totals 16 residues.